This TCR beta chain was retrieved from a study of blood T cell repertoires in COVID-19. Study-level information: COVID-19 samples collected from the United States, Italy and Spain covered acute and convalescent phases. PBMCs, B-cell-depleted T cells, or T cells provided the cDNA or gDNA that made up the material.

Under the authors' procedure: How many nucleated cells were present was estimated from reference gene primer amplification. Data came from immunoSEQ multiplex PCR; TCRdb stores just in-frame clones and leaves some out. V and J calls and clone size are those listed in that table; D and trimming were worked out from the DNA. Of around 150,000 clones in the sample, 86% were seen once. CDR1 and CDR2 from the germline V gene are GTSNPN and SVGIG (reference sequence). The CDR3 covers 14 residues. V was clipped by 0 bases and J by 2 bases, with 9 bases between them. The genes are TRBV30 and TRBJ2-3; D is uncertain. This receptor was taken from a man between 60 and 75 years old with acute or convalescent COVID-19. Sequenced sample: peripheral blood. The CDR3 DNA follows: TGTGCCTGGAGTGTTGGGCTGGACACAGATACGCAGTATTTT. Amino acid sequence: CAWSVGLDTDTQYF.